The clone carrying this T cell receptor (beta chain) counts as medium-sized. CDR1 and CDR2 (germline): SEHNR, FQNEAQ (reference sequence). CDR3 size: 15 residues. Trimming took 5 bases from V and 6 from J; bases not matched to a gene: 6. In TCRdb, the reads were re-called with MiXCR into one record per CDR3 protein. The data show some 4,500 distinct CDR3 sequences, with roughly 8% seen just once and roughly 8.7% held by the top ten. The sequence came from a human donor with rheumatoid arthritis. The J gene is TRBJ2-1, the V gene TRBV7-9, with TRBD2 identical over 11 bases. Material for sequencing was CD4+ T cells from synovial fluid. Here the CDR3 DNA reads TGTGCCAGCAGCGTACTAGCGGGAGTTAGCAATGAGCAGTTCTTC. This gives the protein CASSVLAGVSNEQFF.